This TCR beta chain derives from a study of post-analysis software for immune sequencing data. General observations from the study: The five TRBV segments detected at higher frequency in patients than in controls included TRBV5-6, TRBV5-1 and TRBV20-1.

This clonotype was detected only a few times. Its antigen is currently unknown. Unique molecular identifiers were built into the TCR beta cDNA libraries. TCRdb re-called the PCR reads through MiXCR, storing one row per CDR3 protein. The sample contains around 180,000 distinct CDR3 sequences, about 30% of which appear only once. The CDR3 totals 15 residues. From germline, CDR1 is SGHAT and CDR2 FQNNGV. V lost 5 bases and J lost 2, with 13 bases in between. The clonotype comes from a girl between 10 and 17 years old with multiple sclerosis. Sequences were obtained from blood. The V gene is TRBV11-2, the J gene TRBJ1-5, with a tentative D call TRBD1 (5 bases). The CDR3 here is CASSPQGRGNQPQHF. The CDR3 DNA sequence: TGTGCCAGCAGCCCCCAGGGTAGAGGCAATCAGCCCCAGCATTTT.